This is a list of T cell receptor beta chains from one sample in a study of shared clonotypes between healthy human individuals. Sequenced by immunoSEQ multiplex PCR; TCRdb stores in-frame clones only, minus some. The repertoire holds under 750,000 clones, 72% seen once, with roughly 1.8% in the top ten. The sample taken for sequencing was memory CD4+ T cells sorted from blood. The origin of the receptors is a woman aged 30 to 39 in good health. Both conserved end residues are part of each CDR3. A D gene is named only where the DNA matches it firmly. Clone size is stated in some rows and not others, as once, few, many or a class when expanded.

.	TRBV6-1	.	TRBJ1-2	CASRLRGYGYTF	TGTGCCAGCAGGCTCAGGGGTTATGGCTACACCTTC
.	TRBV5-1	.	TRBJ2-1	CASSASSVSYNEQFF	TGCGCCAGCAGCGCGAGCTCTGTTTCCTACAATGAGCAGTTCTTC
.	TRBV6-1	TRBD1	TRBJ1-2	CASGQQGANYGYTF	TGTGCCAGCGGGCAGCAGGGGGCTAACTATGGCTACACCTTC
.	TRBV28	TRBD1	TRBJ1-1	CASSPPQGPAMNTEAFF	TGTGCCAGCAGTCCCCCACAGGGGCCGGCGATGAACACTGAAGCTTTCTTT
few	TRBV5-1	.	TRBJ1-4	CASSLVAGPNEKLFF	TGCGCCAGCAGCTTGGTTGCAGGACCTAATGAAAAACTGTTTTTT
.	TRBV5-4	TRBD1	TRBJ1-5	CASSSRDRVGQPQHF	TGTGCCAGCAGCTCCCGGGACAGGGTCGGTCAGCCCCAGCATTTT
.	TRBV6-4	.	TRBJ2-3	CASSDSGAPDTQYF	TGTGCCAGCAGTGACAGTGGAGCCCCAGATACGCAGTATTTT
few	TRBV9	TRBD2	TRBJ2-3	CASSAGLAGGTDTQYF	TGTGCCAGCAGCGCCGGACTAGCGGGAGGCACAGATACGCAGTATTTT
.	TRBV30	.	TRBJ2-7	CAWSYPRGVRGSYEQYF	TGTGCCTGGAGTTACCCCCGCGGGGTCAGGGGCTCCTACGAGCAGTACTTC
few	TRBV5-5	TRBD1	TRBJ1-1	CASSPQGSTEAFF	TGTGCCAGCAGCCCACAGGGGAGCACTGAAGCTTTCTTT
.	TRBV7-2	TRBD1	TRBJ2-7	CASSQAGQGLPYEQYF	TGTGCCAGCAGCCAAGCCGGACAGGGGCTACCCTACGAGCAGTACTTC
.	TRBV11-2	.	TRBJ2-3	CASSLGYSLPTDTQYF	TGTGCCAGCAGCTTAGGGTACTCCCTCCCTACAGATACGCAGTATTTT
.	TRBV28	.	TRBJ2-5	CASSLLGAAVQETQYF	TGTGCCAGCAGTTTATTGGGGGCCGCGGTCCAAGAGACCCAGTACTTC
.	TRBV4-1	.	TRBJ1-4	CASSQWPTNEKLFF	TGCGCCAGCAGCCAATGGCCAACTAATGAAAAACTGTTTTTT
.	TRBV25-1	TRBD2	TRBJ2-1	CASSGSGLVNEQFF	TGTGCCAGCAGTGGCTCGGGACTAGTCAATGAGCAGTTCTTC
many	TRBV2	.	TRBJ2-4	CASSYDRSTKNIQYF	TGTGCCAGCAGTTACGACAGGAGTACCAAAAACATTCAGTACTTC
.	TRBV5-1	.	TRBJ1-4	CASSAERVNEKLFF	TGCGCCAGCAGCGCGGAAAGGGTTAATGAAAAACTGTTTTTT
.	TRBV7-2	.	TRBJ2-5	CASSLDLDKLKETQYF	TGTGCCAGCAGCTTAGATCTCGACAAACTGAAAGAGACCCAGTACTTC
.	TRBV6-1	.	TRBJ1-3	CASSEVGGSGNTIYF	TGTGCCAGCAGTGAAGTGGGGGGGTCTGGAAACACCATATATTTT
.	TRBV29-1	TRBD1	TRBJ2-5	CSASGTASETQYF	TGCAGCGCCTCCGGGACAGCGTCGGAGACCCAGTACTTC
.	TRBV11-2	.	TRBJ2-1	CASSLGAGPYNEQFF	TGTGCCAGCAGCTTAGGGGCAGGCCCTTACAATGAGCAGTTCTTC
.	TRBV7-9	.	TRBJ2-1	CASSPGIPNEQFF	TGTGCCAGCAGCCCCGGGATCCCCAATGAGCAGTTCTTC
.	TRBV5-8	.	TRBJ2-4	CASSLGGVNIQYF	TGTGCCAGCAGCTTGGGCGGGGTCAACATTCAGTACTTC
.	TRBV7-3	.	TRBJ2-6	CASSLQAITGANVLTF	TGTGCCAGCAGCTTGCAGGCGATTACTGGGGCCAACGTCCTGACTTTC
.	TRBV27	TRBD1	TRBJ1-5	CASSNRGEPQHF	TGTGCCAGCAGTAACAGGGGAGAGCCCCAGCATTTT
few	TRBV19	TRBD2	TRBJ2-1	CASSISGRAGYEQFF	TGTGCCAGTAGTATAAGCGGGAGGGCCGGGTATGAGCAGTTCTTC
.	TRBV9	TRBD2	TRBJ2-3	CASSTGTSGSLDTQYF	TGTGCCAGCAGCACCGGGACTAGCGGGAGTTTAGATACGCAGTATTTT
.	TRBV6-1	.	TRBJ1-1	CASSDPQGTEAFF	TGTGCCAGCAGTGACCCGCAGGGAACTGAAGCTTTCTTT
.	TRBV15	.	TRBJ2-7	CATSRGAGYEQYF	TGTGCCACCAGCAGGGGGGCCGGATACGAGCAGTACTTC
.	TRBV2	.	TRBJ2-1	CASRRLVNEQFF	TGTGCCAGCAGGCGACTAGTCAATGAGCAGTTCTTC
.	TRBV5-6	TRBD2	TRBJ2-7	CASSSTSGSFYEQYF	TGTGCCAGCAGCTCCACTAGCGGATCGTTCTACGAGCAGTACTTC
.	TRBV4-2	.	TRBJ1-4	CAAGLLGLNEKLFF	TGTGCAGCGGGCCTACTGGGTCTTAATGAAAAACTGTTTTTT
.	TRBV4-1	.	TRBJ1-1	CASSKLLNTEAFF	TGCGCCAGCAGTAAACTGCTGAACACTGAAGCTTTCTTT
.	TRBV7-2	TRBD2	TRBJ2-1	CASSRLPGGFYNEQFF	TGTGCCAGCAGCAGACTTCCGGGGGGGTTCTACAATGAGCAGTTCTTC
few	TRBV2	.	TRBJ2-1	CASSVQGPSYNEQFF	TGTGCCAGCAGTGTCCAGGGGCCCTCCTACAATGAGCAGTTCTTC
few	TRBV28	.	TRBJ1-2	CASGSALAGYTF	TGTGCCAGCGGGTCAGCGCTTGCTGGCTACACCTTC
.	TRBV28	TRBD1	TRBJ1-2	CASTRDRGGGYTF	TGTGCCAGCACCAGGGACAGGGGAGGTGGCTACACCTTC
.	TRBV2	.	TRBJ2-5	CASSDLETQYF	TGTGCCAGCAGTGATTTGGAGACCCAGTACTTC
once	TRBV5-1	.	TRBJ1-5	CASSLEGGGNQPQHF	TGCGCCAGCAGCTTGGAGGGGGGAGGGAATCAGCCCCAGCATTTT
once	TRBV5-1	.	TRBJ1-2	CASSPGQPQSGYTF	TGCGCCAGCAGCCCAGGACAGCCTCAGTCAGGCTACACCTTC
.	TRBV9	.	TRBJ2-7	CASSVRAGRASVGQYF	TGTGCCAGCAGCGTCAGAGCCGGCAGGGCCTCGGTCGGGCAGTACTTC
few	TRBV14	.	TRBJ2-3	CASSPGQREWDTQYF	TGTGCCAGCAGCCCCGGACAACGAGAATGGGATACGCAGTATTTT
.	TRBV11-2	TRBD2	TRBJ2-1	CASSPRGSGSSEEQFF	TGTGCCAGCAGCCCCCGCGGTAGCGGGAGTTCGGAAGAGCAGTTCTTC
.	TRBV4-2	TRBD1	TRBJ1-5	CASNPGTGSGQPQHF	TGTGCCAGCAACCCCGGGACAGGGAGCGGACAGCCCCAGCATTTT
.	TRBV10-3	TRBD1	TRBJ1-1	CAISGAGGQKGFEAFF	TGTGCCATCAGTGGGGCAGGGGGGCAGAAGGGTTTCGAAGCTTTCTTT
.	TRBV5-1	.	TRBJ2-1	CASSYGLVQGLNEQFF	TGCGCCAGCAGCTATGGGTTAGTACAGGGTCTGAATGAGCAGTTCTTC
.	TRBV25-1	.	TRBJ2-1	CASSEPLTGRTDYNEQFF	TGTGCCAGCAGTGAACCCCTAACAGGGAGGACCGACTACAATGAGCAGTTCTTC
.	TRBV2	.	TRBJ2-1	CASRRAQHNEQFF	TGTGCCAGCAGGCGGGCCCAGCACAATGAGCAGTTCTTC
.	TRBV27	TRBD1	TRBJ2-1	CASSLTGESEQFF	TGTGCCAGCAGCCTAACAGGGGAGAGTGAGCAGTTCTTC
.	TRBV2	.	TRBJ2-2	CASNGKSTGELFF	TGTGCCAGCAACGGGAAGAGCACCGGGGAGCTGTTTTTT
.	TRBV9	TRBD2	TRBJ2-5	CASSVDGTSGRAIYF	TGTGCCAGCAGCGTAGATGGGACTAGCGGGAGGGCAATCTACTTC
many	TRBV29-1	.	TRBJ1-3	CSVDTIYF	TGCAGCGTTGACACCATATATTTT
.	TRBV5-1	TRBD1	TRBJ1-3	CASSGQGNTIYF	TGCGCCAGCAGCGGACAGGGGAACACCATATATTTT
.	TRBV25-1	.	TRBJ2-2	CASSDPGELFF	TGTGCCAGCAGTGACCCCGGGGAGCTGTTTTTT
.	TRBV5-1	.	TRBJ1-4	CASSYSGEKLFF	TGCGCCAGCAGCTATTCTGGGGAAAAACTGTTTTTT
.	TRBV28	.	TRBJ2-7	CASGNSYEQYF	TGTGCCAGCGGGAACAGCTACGAGCAGTACTTC
once	TRBV5-1	.	TRBJ1-1	CASSPMELAAGTEAFF	TGCGCCAGCAGCCCGATGGAACTGGCGGCGGGCACTGAAGCTTTCTTT
.	TRBV11-2	TRBD2	TRBJ2-1	CASSLTRTSSEIF	TGTGCCAGCAGCCTAACTAGGACTAGCTCGGAGATCTTC
.	TRBV7-2	.	TRBJ2-7	CASSLPPLDEQYF	TGTGCCAGCAGCTTACCCCCATTGGACGAGCAGTACTTC
.	TRBV19	.	TRBJ2-1	CASRGPREGPLF	TGTGCCAGTAGAGGGCCAAGGGAAGGACCTCTCTTC